Included here is one T cell receptor beta chain sequence, with context. Its antigen is unknown. The data belong to a study of monozygotic twins with inflammatory bowel disease (dated by TCRdb to 2018 to 2020). At the level of the whole study: In total, 28 monozygotic twin pairs made up the full study: 19 Danish pairs, all IBD-discordant, plus nine German pairs, of which four were IBD-concordant and five were IBD-discordant. The search for disease-associated traits relied mainly on comparing, within discordant pairs, IBD patients with their genetically identical healthy co-twins. Each individual had, on average, about 151 000 unique TCRalpha sequences and 181 000 unique TCRbeta sequences available for analysis.

The paper as a whole reports these results and caveats: IBD patients shared fewer clonotypes with other individuals than healthy twins did, most markedly in patients showing signs of disease activity. IBD patients had lower TCRbeta repertoire diversity, measured by the inverse Simpson index, than their healthy co-twins. Different T cell subtypes could not be distinguished in the analysis. No single strong signal or clonotype linked to IBD turned up in the results, so the idea that one exists was not supported. Concordant and discordant twins showed no difference in repertoire similarity, possibly because of limited statistical power. Background noise and inter-individual variability may have been introduced into the repertoires by the differing immunosuppressive treatments among patients.

From each donor, an approximately 2.4 ml peripheral blood sample was collected into PAXgene tubes and kept at -80 degrees C. Without T cell sorting, total RNA was isolated from whole blood using the PAXgene blood miRNA kit on an automated QIAcube. Peripheral blood from monozygotic twin pairs, either concordant or discordant for inflammatory bowel disease, underwent deep TCRalpha and TCRbeta repertoire profiling that used unique molecular barcoding. Smoking habits were recorded for all twin pairs, and each individual was classified as a current, former or never smoker. Inclusive of the bounding cysteine and phenylalanine, the CDR3 is 13 residues long. The record lacks a DNA sequence. Looking up the germline V gene yields CDR1 SGHAT and CDR2 FQNNGV. The library came from 5' RACE. Preparation of each TCR library used 3,000 to 4,000 ng of total RNA. For each sample, cDNA synthesis with SMARTScribe reverse transcriptase was split into eight separate reactions. During cDNA synthesis, template switching was used to introduce unique molecular identifiers that contained a 6-nucleotide sample barcode. Amplification of TCRalpha and TCRbeta cDNA involved two nested PCRs of 16 and 9 cycles, and each PCR was followed by bead purification. Before amplification, cDNA was treated with uracil DNA-glycosylase and purified using the QIAquick PCR purification kit. The second PCR added Illumina TruSeq-compatible adapters along with sample-specific barcodes. TapeStation and Qubit were used to check library quality and concentration, and 4.5 to 6 ng of each library was pooled. Sequencing of the pooled libraries was done on an Illumina HiSeq2500 single-index Rapid Run using custom sequencing primers and 2 x 100 bp reads. In the source study's methods: MiGEC version 1.2.6 was used for UMI-based consensus assembly, which corrected PCR and sequencing errors. MiXCR version 2.1.1 was used to carry out V(D)J alignment, clonotype assembly and CDR3 extraction. Normalisation of gene usage, clonotype sharing and MAIT/NKT TCR abundance was achieved by analysing the top 1000, 10 000 and 20 000 clonotypes per sample. After downsampling to 27 000 UMIs, diversity was calculated as the inverse Simpson index using the vegan R package. Statistical testing used paired Mann-Whitney U tests on the discordant twin pairs and applied Benjamini-Hochberg correction for multiple testing. Reads reprocessed by TCRdb are summarized as one entry per CDR3 protein sequence, and DNA is absent. TCRdb's processing, not the authors', yielded these V and J calls. The sample's own table lists 310,000 or so distinct CDR3 sequences. Clones ranked in the top ten supply around 2% of the sample.

The specimen sequenced was blood. The rearrangement combines TRBV11-2 with TRBJ2-5; TCRdb gives TRBD1 as the D gene, but with no DNA this cannot be confirmed. The source of this sequence is a human donor with ulcerative colitis or Crohn's disease, or a healthy co-twin of an affected twin (not recorded which). The CDR3 region reads CASSTGAKETQYF.